This T cell receptor (beta chain) was documented in a study of CD8+ T cells in alopecia areata. Study-wide findings and caveats: Scalp specimens additionally yield sequences from normal skin's resident alphabeta T cells.

cDNA reverse transcribed from extracted RNA served as the sequencing template. Data came from immunoSEQ multiplex PCR; TCRdb stores just in-frame clones and leaves some out. The table lists some 82,000 clones, just over 50% of them singletons, with approximately 5.3% in the top ten. Looked up from germline, CDR1 is SQVTM and CDR2 is ANQGSEA. The CDR3 spans 15 residues. V was shortened by 7 bases and J by 0 bases, with 17 bases between the two germline ends. A note on this clone: Antigen specificity is unknown.

Sampling of alopecia areata patients yielded lesional scalp punch biopsies as well as peripheral blood. The J gene is TRBJ2-3, the V gene TRBV29-1; a possible D gene is TRBD1 (5 bases). This TCR came from a human donor with alopecia areata. Sequenced sample: NKG2D-high CD8+ T cells sorted from blood. The CDR3 protein is CSAPDQGPSTDTQYF. The CDR3, as DNA: TGCAGCGCCCCCGATCAGGGCCCTAGCACAGATACGCAGTATTTT.